This entry features one TCR beta chain sequence. This specimen comes from a study of T-cell memory formation after mild COVID-19. MiXCR was run by TCRdb on the 5' RACE reads, yielding one entry per CDR3 protein. The table has under 450,000 distinct CDR3 sequences, approximately 15% seen once. The CDR3 covers 14 residues. Germline CDR1 SGHVS, CDR2 FNYEAQ. Trimming cost V 2 bases and J 6 bases, with 12 bases left between them. Source material: PBMCs or a T cell subset sorted from them (not recorded which). The clonotype originates from a man between 18 and 35 years old who had mild COVID-19 (a few samples of this study predate the infection). Cell type and time point are not known. V and J are TRBV7-6 and TRBJ2-3; D may be TRBD1 or TRBD2 (6 bases each). The CDR3 spells CASSLTGAWDTQYF. CDR3 bases: TGTGCCAGCAGCTTAACGGGGGCTTGGGATACGCAGTATTTT. The complete variable domain, with remaining parts taken from reference TRBV7-6 and TRBJ2-3, reads GAGVSQSPRYKVTKRGQDVALRCDPISGHVSLYWYRQALGQGPEFLTYFNYEAQQDKSGLPNDRFSAERPEGSISTLTIQRTEQRDSAMYRCASSLTGAWDTQYFGPGTRLTVL.